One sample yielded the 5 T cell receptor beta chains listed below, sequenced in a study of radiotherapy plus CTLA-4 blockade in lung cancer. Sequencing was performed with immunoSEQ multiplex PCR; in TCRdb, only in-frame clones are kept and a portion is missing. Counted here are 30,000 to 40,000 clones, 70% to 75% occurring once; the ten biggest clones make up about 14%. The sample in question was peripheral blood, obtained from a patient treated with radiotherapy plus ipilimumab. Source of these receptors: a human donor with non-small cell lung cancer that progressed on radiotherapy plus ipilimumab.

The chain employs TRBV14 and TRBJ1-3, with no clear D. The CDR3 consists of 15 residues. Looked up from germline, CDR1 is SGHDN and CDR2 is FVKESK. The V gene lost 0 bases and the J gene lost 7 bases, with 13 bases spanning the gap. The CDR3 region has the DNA TGTGCCAGCAGCCAAGATTTTACCCGTCGGAACACCATATATTTT. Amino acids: CASSQDFTRRNTIYF.

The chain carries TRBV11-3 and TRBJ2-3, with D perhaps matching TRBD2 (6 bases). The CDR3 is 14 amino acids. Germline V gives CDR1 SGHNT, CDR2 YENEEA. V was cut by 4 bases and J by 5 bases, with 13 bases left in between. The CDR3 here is CASSSSGVGDTQYF. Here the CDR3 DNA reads TGTGCCAGCAGCTCATCGGGAGTTGGAGATACGCAGTATTTT.

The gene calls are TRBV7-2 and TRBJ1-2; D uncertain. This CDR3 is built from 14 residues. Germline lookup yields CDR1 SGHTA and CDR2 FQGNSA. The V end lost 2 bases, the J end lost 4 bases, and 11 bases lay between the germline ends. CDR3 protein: CASSLTTLTYGYTF. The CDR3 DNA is TGTGCCAGCAGCTTAACGACACTGACCTATGGCTACACCTTC.

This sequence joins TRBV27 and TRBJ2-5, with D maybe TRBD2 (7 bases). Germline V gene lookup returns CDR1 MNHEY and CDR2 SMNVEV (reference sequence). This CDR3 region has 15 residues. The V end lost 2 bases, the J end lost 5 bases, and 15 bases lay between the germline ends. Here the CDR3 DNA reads TGTGCCAGCAGTTTAGGCGGGGGTAGGGGGGAGACCCAGTACTTC. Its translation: CASSLGGGRGETQYF.

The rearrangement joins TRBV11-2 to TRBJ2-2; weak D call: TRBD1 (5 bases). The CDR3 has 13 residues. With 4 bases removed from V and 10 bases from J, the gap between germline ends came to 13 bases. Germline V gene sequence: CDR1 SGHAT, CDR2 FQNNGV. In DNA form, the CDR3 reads TGTGCCAGCAGCTCTTCCGACAGACAGGAGCTGTTTTTT. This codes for CASSSSDRQELFF.